Listed below are T cell receptor beta chains from one sample, sequenced in a study of blood T cell repertoires in COVID-19. Some clones are missing from TCRdb's copy, which holds only in-frame ones; the method was immunoSEQ multiplex PCR. The sample includes 15,000 to 17,000 clones, roughly 88% of them seen just once. Sequences were obtained from peripheral blood. The receptor source for this set is a man aged 70-80 years in a cohort sampled during active COVID-19. Both conserved end residues are part of each CDR3. D genes are given only for firm matches. Not all rows give a size; the values are once, few, many and, for expanded clones, a class.

d_call: TRBD1
clone_size: NA
j_call: TRBJ1-1
v_call: TRBV4-1
cdr3_nt: TGCGCCAGCAGCCTCCACTTGGGGGGACAGATCTTTGAAGCTTTCTTT
cdr3_aa: CASSLHLGGQIFEAFF

d_call: TRBD1
clone_size: NA
j_call: TRBJ2-7
v_call: TRBV27
cdr3_nt: TGTGCCAGCAGTTTATCGGGACAGTCCTACGAGCAGTACTTC
cdr3_aa: CASSLSGQSYEQYF

d_call: TRBD1
clone_size: NA
j_call: TRBJ2-7
v_call: TRBV28
cdr3_nt: TGTGCCAGCACAGGACAGGTCTACGAGCAGTACTTC
cdr3_aa: CASTGQVYEQYF

d_call: TRBD1
clone_size: NA
j_call: TRBJ2-5
v_call: TRBV5-4
cdr3_nt: TGTGCCAGCAGCACCCGTCGACAGGGGACCGAGACCCAGTACTTC
cdr3_aa: CASSTRRQGTETQYF

d_call: TRBD1
clone_size: NA
j_call: TRBJ2-1
v_call: TRBV7-9
cdr3_nt: TGTGCCAGCAGCACGACAGGGGGCCACTACAATGAGCAGTTCTTC
cdr3_aa: CASSTTGGHYNEQFF

d_call: NA
clone_size: medium-sized
j_call: TRBJ2-7
v_call: TRBV27
cdr3_nt: TGTGCCAGCAGTTTAGCACAATCCTACGAGCAGTACTTC
cdr3_aa: CASSLAQSYEQYF

d_call: NA
clone_size: NA
j_call: TRBJ1-2
v_call: TRBV10-3
cdr3_nt: TGTGCCATCACAGCGGGCGGCTATGGCTACACCTTC
cdr3_aa: CAITAGGYGYTF

d_call: NA
clone_size: NA
j_call: TRBJ2-7
v_call: TRBV2
cdr3_nt: TGTGCCAGCAGTGACCGCGGGGTGGATTACGAGCAGTACTTC
cdr3_aa: CASSDRGVDYEQYF

d_call: NA
clone_size: NA
j_call: TRBJ2-7
v_call: TRBV4-1
cdr3_nt: TGCGCCAGCAGCCAAGATAGGACAACCTACGAGCAGTACTTC
cdr3_aa: CASSQDRTTYEQYF

d_call: NA
clone_size: NA
j_call: TRBJ2-5
v_call: TRBV4-1
cdr3_nt: TGCGCCAGCAGCCGACAACCACTAGCCCCAGAGACCCAGTACTTC
cdr3_aa: CASSRQPLAPETQYF

d_call: NA
clone_size: few
j_call: TRBJ2-1
v_call: TRBV5-6
cdr3_nt: TGTGCCAGCAGCTTGAGCGGAGACAATGAGCAGTTCTTC
cdr3_aa: CASSLSGDNEQFF

d_call: TRBD1
clone_size: NA
j_call: TRBJ2-5
v_call: TRBV3-1/TRBV3-2
cdr3_nt: TGTGCCAGCAGCCCTGGACAGGGCCAAGAGACCCAGTACTTC
cdr3_aa: CASSPGQGQETQYF

d_call: NA
clone_size: NA
j_call: TRBJ2-2
v_call: TRBV7-2
cdr3_nt: TGTGCCAGCAGCCCTCCGACTTGGAACACCGGGGAGCTGTTTTTT
cdr3_aa: CASSPPTWNTGELFF